This record concerns one TCR beta chain sequence. As handled by the study authors: From reference gene primer amplification, estimates of nucleated cell counts were derived. Assay used: immunoSEQ multiplex PCR; TCRdb lists only in-frame clones, some missing. V, J and clone size derive from that table, while D and trimming were established from the DNA sequence. The sample shows about 400,000 clones, roughly 85% of them seen only once. This sample was included in a study of blood T cell repertoires in COVID-19. Across the whole study: Sites in the United States, Italy and Spain provided acute and convalescent COVID-19 samples. PBMCs, B-cell-depleted T cells, or T cells provided the cDNA or gDNA that made up the material.

This receptor was identified in a woman younger than 45 with active or convalescent COVID-19. The source material was peripheral blood.

The CDR3 coding sequence is TGTGCCAGCAGTGAAGCTGCGAGGGTCGTTGCCTATGGCTACACCTTC. Translating it yields CASSEAARVVAYGYTF. This chain joins TRBV2 and TRBJ1-2; D is undetermined. The germline V and J ends were trimmed by 0 bases and 4 bases, with 15 bases remaining between them. The CDR3 loop spans 16 amino acids. Germline CDR1 reads SNHLY; CDR2 reads FYNNEI.